The clone carrying this TCR beta chain was observed many times. Its antigen is not identified. This entry is derived from a study of identical twins. Study-wide findings and caveats: In monozygotic twins, models underestimated the sharing of out-of-frame TCR alpha. With beta out-of-frame sequences, excess sharing by twins was weaker.

A universal primer site was incorporated via template switching, and the cDNA contained unique molecular identifiers. TCRdb reprocessed the 5' RACE reads via MiXCR and lists one record per CDR3 protein. The sample records 650,000 to 800,000 distinct CDR3 sequences, 8.5% to 9% being singletons. CDR3 length equals 17 residues. Healthy Caucasian individuals made up all the donors. This sample was also put to use in a study of yellow fever vaccine responses in identical twins.

The sequenced sample was PBMCs. The TCR comes from a woman aged 18 to 35 in good health. The chain combines TRBV21-1 with TRBJ2-5; the table's D call TRBD1 went unverified against the DNA. TRBV21-1 is given as a pseudogene. The CDR3: CASSKVGTGPLGETQYF. Here the CDR3 DNA reads TGTGCCAGCAGCAAAGTAGGGACAGGGCCCCTTGGGGAGACCCAGTACTTC.